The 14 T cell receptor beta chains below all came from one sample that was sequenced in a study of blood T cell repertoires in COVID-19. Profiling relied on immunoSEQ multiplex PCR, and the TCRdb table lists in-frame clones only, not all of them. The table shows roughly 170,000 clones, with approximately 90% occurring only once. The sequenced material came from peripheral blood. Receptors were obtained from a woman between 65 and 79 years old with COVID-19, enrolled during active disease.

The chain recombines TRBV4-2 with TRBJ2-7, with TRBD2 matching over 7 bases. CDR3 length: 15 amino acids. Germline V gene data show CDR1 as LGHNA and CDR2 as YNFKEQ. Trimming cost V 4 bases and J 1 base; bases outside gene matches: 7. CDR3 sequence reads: CASSPRLANSYEQYF. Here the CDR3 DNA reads TGTGCCAGCAGCCCCCGACTAGCAAATTCCTACGAGCAGTACTTC.

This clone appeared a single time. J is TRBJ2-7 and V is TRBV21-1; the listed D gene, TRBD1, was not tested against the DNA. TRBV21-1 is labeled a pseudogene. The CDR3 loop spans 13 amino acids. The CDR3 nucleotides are TGTGCCAGGAAGACAGGGGTTAGGAACGAGCAGTACTTC. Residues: CARKTGVRNEQYF.

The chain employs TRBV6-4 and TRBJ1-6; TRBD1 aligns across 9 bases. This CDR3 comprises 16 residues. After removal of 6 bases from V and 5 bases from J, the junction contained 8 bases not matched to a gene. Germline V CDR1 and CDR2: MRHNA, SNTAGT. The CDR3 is CASRIQGAGNNSPLHF. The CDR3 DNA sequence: TGTGCCAGCAGGATACAGGGGGCTGGCAATAATTCACCCCTCCACTTT.

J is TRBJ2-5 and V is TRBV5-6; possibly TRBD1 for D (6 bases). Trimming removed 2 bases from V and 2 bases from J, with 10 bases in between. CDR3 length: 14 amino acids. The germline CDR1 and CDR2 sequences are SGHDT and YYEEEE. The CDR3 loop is CASSFGQIQETQYF. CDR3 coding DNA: TGTGCCAGCAGCTTCGGACAGATTCAAGAGACCCAGTACTTC. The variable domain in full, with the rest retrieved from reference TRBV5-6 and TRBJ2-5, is DAGVTQSPTHLIKTRGQQVTLRCSPKSGHDTVSWYQQALGQGPQFIFQYYEEEERQRGNFPDRFSGHQFPNYSSELNVNALLLGDSALYLCASSFGQIQETQYFGPGTRLLVL.

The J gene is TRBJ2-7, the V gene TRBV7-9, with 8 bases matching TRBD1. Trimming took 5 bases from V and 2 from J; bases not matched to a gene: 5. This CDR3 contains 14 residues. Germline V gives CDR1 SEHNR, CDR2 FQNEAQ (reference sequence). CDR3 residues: CASSPTGEAYEQYF. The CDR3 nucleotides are TGTGCCAGCAGCCCGACAGGGGAGGCCTACGAGCAGTACTTC.

CDR3 sequence: CASSIEREHNEQFF. Written as DNA, the CDR3 is TGTGCCAGCAGTATTGAGCGGGAACACAATGAGCAGTTCTTC. V is TRBV6-2 or TRBV6-3 and J is TRBJ2-1; 7 bases align to TRBD2. CDR1 and CDR2 (germline): MNHEY, SVGEGT. The CDR3 totals 14 residues. V was pared by 5 bases and J by 5 bases, with 6 bases of the junction left unmatched.

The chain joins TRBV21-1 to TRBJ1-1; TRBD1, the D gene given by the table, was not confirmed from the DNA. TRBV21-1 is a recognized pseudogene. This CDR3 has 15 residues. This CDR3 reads CASSKRVQGSNEAFF. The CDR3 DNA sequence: TGTGCCAGCAGCAAAAGAGTTCAGGGTAGTAATGAAGCTTTCTTT.

The CDR3 DNA is TGCGCCAGCAGCCTTCGGGACTTCTCCTATGGCTACACCTTC. This translates into CASSLRDFSYGYTF. This chain links TRBV5-1 with TRBJ1-2; possible D gene TRBD1, 5 bases. Germline V CDR1 and CDR2: SGHRS, YFSETQ. The CDR3 is 14 residues long. V dropped 4 bases and J dropped 4 bases, with 14 bases sitting between them.

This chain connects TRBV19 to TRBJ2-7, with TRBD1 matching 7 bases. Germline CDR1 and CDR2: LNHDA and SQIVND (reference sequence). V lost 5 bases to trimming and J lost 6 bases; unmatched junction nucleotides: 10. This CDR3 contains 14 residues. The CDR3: CASSPEQGPGEQYF. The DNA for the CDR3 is TGTGCCAGTAGTCCCGAACAGGGGCCTGGCGAGCAGTACTTC.

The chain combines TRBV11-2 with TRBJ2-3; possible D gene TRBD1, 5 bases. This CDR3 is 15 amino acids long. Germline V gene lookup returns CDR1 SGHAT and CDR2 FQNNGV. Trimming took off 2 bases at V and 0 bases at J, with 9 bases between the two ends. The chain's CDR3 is CASSLLGLSTDTQYF. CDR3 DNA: TGTGCCAGCAGCTTATTGGGGCTGAGCACAGATACGCAGTATTTT.

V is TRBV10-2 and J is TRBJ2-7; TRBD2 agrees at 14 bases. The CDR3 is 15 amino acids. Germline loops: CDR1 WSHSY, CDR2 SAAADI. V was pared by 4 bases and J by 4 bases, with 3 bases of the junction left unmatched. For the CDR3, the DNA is TGCGCCAGCAGTGGATGGACTAGCGGGAGGTACGAGCAGTACTTC. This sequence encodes CASSGWTSGRYEQYF.

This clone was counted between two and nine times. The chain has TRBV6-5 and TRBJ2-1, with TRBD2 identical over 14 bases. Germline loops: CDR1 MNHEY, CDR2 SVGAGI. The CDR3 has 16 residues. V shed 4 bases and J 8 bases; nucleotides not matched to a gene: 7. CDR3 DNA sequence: TGTGCCAGCAGTTCCCCGACTAGCGGGAGGGTGGATGAGCAGTTCTTC. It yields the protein CASSSPTSGRVDEQFF.

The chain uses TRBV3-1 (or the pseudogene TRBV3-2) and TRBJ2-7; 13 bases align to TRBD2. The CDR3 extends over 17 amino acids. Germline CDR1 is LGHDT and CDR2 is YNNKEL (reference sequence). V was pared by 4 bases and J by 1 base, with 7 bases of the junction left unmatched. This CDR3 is CASSPGTSGTTSYEQYF. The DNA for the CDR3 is TGTGCCAGCAGCCCCGGGACTAGCGGGACTACATCCTACGAGCAGTACTTC.

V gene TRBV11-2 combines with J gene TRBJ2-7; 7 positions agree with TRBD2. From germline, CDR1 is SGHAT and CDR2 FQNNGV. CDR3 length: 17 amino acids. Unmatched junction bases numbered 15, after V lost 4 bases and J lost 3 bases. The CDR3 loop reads CASSSQGVGGGSYEQYF. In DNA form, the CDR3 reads TGTGCCAGCAGCTCCCAAGGGGTGGGAGGCGGGAGCTACGAGCAGTACTTC. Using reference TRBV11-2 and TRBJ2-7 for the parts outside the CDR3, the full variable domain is EAGVAQSPRYKIIEKRQSVAFWCNPISGHATLYWYQQILGQGPKLLIQFQNNGVVDDSQLPKDRFSAERLKGVDSTLKIQPAKLEDSAVYLCASSSQGVGGGSYEQYFGPGTRLTVT.